The next 11 T cell receptor beta chains were all read from a single sample in a study of technical replicates of blood from several donors. Repertoires were generated with immunoSEQ multiplex PCR, while TCRdb's copy carries only in-frame clones and drops some. The data contain about 100,000 clones, approximately 94% of them seen just once; the ten biggest clones take up about 0.21%. Sequencing used T cells isolated from PBMCs. These receptors were obtained from a human donor in good health.

This chain links TRBV28 with TRBJ1-2; 7 bases are a match to TRBD1. The CDR3 contains 15 residues. CDR1 and CDR2 from the germline V gene are MDHEN and SYDVKM. J lost 6 bases, V lost 2 bases, and 9 bases had no gene match. The DNA of the CDR3 is TGTGCCAGCAGTTTAACCCCTCAGACAGGGAATGGCTACACCTTC. Protein sequence: CASSLTPQTGNGYTF.

The chain employs TRBV29-1 and TRBJ2-1; 11 bases agree with TRBD2. CDR1 is SQVTM, CDR2 ANQGSEA, per germline. V shed 0 bases, J shed 7 bases, and the junction held 11 bases outside the gene matches. The CDR3 covers 17 residues. CDR3 loop: CSVEDRLAGGPQNEQFF. DNA for the CDR3: TGCAGCGTTGAAGATCGCTTAGCGGGAGGGCCGCAGAATGAGCAGTTCTTC.

The chain is built from TRBV2 and TRBJ2-1; perhaps TRBD2 as D (6 bases). Germline V gene sequence: CDR1 SNHLY, CDR2 FYNNEI. The V end lost 7 bases, the J end lost 8 bases, and 18 bases lay between the germline ends. This CDR3 contains 14 residues. Here the CDR3 DNA reads TGTGCCAGCACGGAGGGGAGCCGCCTCGATGAGCAGTTCTTC. It specifies CASTEGSRLDEQFF. The complete variable domain, with remaining parts taken from reference TRBV2 and TRBJ2-1, reads EPEVTQTPSHQVTQMGQEVILRCVPISNHLYFYWYRQILGQKVEFLVSFYNNEISEKSEIFDDQFSVERPDGSNFTLKIRSTKLEDSAMYFCASTEGSRLDEQFFGPGTRLTVL.

This chain links TRBV7-2 with TRBJ2-1; maybe TRBD1 (5 bases). The length of the CDR3 is 19 residues. Germline V gene lookup returns CDR1 SGHTA and CDR2 FQGNSA. The V end lost 3 bases, the J end lost 0 bases, and 21 bases lay between the germline ends. The CDR3 spells CASSFGVTGVLYSYNEQFF. CDR3 nucleotides: TGTGCCAGCAGCTTTGGGGTTACAGGCGTACTTTACTCCTACAATGAGCAGTTCTTC.

The chain couples TRBV19 to TRBJ2-7; 7 bases line up with TRBD2. V dropped 3 bases and J dropped 6; count of bases not matched to a gene: 8. Germline CDR1 and CDR2: LNHDA and SQIVND (reference sequence). The CDR3 runs to 14 residues. The CDR3 loop reads CASSIGTGGFEQYF. CDR3 DNA: TGTGCCAGTAGTATTGGGACCGGGGGGTTCGAGCAGTACTTC.

This clone was seen a single time. The gene calls are TRBV20-1 and TRBJ2-3; D unresolved. The germline gives CDR1 DFQATT, CDR2 SNEGSKA (reference sequence). The CDR3 extends over 11 amino acids. Trimming left V 5 bases short and J 1 base short, with 4 bases between. CDR3 nucleotide sequence: TGCAGTGCTCAGGGCACAGATACGCAGTATTTT. It is translated as CSAQGTDTQYF.

This chain links TRBV10-3 with TRBJ1-2, with 8 bases matching TRBD1. V shed 7 bases and J 6 bases; nucleotides not matched to a gene: 7. Germline-derived CDR1 and CDR2 are ENHRY and SYGVKD. The CDR3 spans 13 residues. The CDR3, as DNA: TGTGCCATCATAGATGGACAGGGCCATGGCTACACCTTC. It specifies CAIIDGQGHGYTF.

J is TRBJ1-2 and V is TRBV7-8; 12 nucleotides line up with TRBD1. The CDR3 extends over 16 amino acids. V was clipped by 4 bases and J by 8 bases; unmatched bases: 11. Germline CDR1 and CDR2: SGHVS and FQNEAQ. In DNA form, the CDR3 reads TGTGCCAGCAGCTCGACCGGGACAGGGGGCTTGGAGGGCTACACCTTC. Its protein is CASSSTGTGGLEGYTF.

In this sample, this clone turned up once. This chain uses TRBV19 with TRBJ2-2, with 10 bases matching TRBD2. Germline CDR1 reads LNHDA; CDR2 reads SQIVND (reference sequence). The V segment lost 4 bases and the J segment 5 bases; nucleotides outside the gene matches: 4. This CDR3 contains 15 residues. CDR3 residues: CASSTSGRSTGELFF. CDR3 in DNA: TGTGCCAGTAGTACTAGCGGGAGAAGTACCGGGGAGCTGTTTTTT.

The V and J genes are TRBV10-1 and TRBJ2-7, with D possibly being TRBD2 (6 bases). CDR1 and CDR2 from the germline V gene are WNHNN and SYGVQD (reference sequence). V shed 5 bases and J shed 1 base, with 9 bases lying between them. The CDR3 has 13 residues. The CDR3 reads CASSRGGSYEQYF. Written as DNA, the CDR3 is TGCGCCAGCAGTAGGGGAGGTTCCTACGAGCAGTACTTC.

The chain has TRBV15 and TRBJ2-5, with D possibly matching TRBD2 (5 bases). The V gene's germline CDR1 is LNHNV and CDR2 YYDKDF (reference sequence). This CDR3 has 11 residues. V dropped 5 bases and J dropped 4 bases, with 5 bases sitting between them. CDR3 sequence: CATSGRETQYF. CDR3 nucleotides: TGTGCCACCAGCGGGAGAGAGACCCAGTACTTC.